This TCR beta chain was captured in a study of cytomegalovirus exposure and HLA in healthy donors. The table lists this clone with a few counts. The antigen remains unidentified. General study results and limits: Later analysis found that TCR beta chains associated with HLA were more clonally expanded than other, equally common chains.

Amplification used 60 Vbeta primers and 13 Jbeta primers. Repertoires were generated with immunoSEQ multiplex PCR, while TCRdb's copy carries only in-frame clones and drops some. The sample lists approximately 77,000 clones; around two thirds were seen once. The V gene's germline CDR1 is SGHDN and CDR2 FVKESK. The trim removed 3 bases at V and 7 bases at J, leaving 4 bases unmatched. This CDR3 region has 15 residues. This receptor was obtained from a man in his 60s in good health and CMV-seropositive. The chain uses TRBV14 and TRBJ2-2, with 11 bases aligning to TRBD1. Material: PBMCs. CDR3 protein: CASSQDRGQHGELFF. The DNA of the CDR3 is TGTGCCAGCAGCCAGGACAGGGGGCAACACGGGGAGCTGTTTTTT.